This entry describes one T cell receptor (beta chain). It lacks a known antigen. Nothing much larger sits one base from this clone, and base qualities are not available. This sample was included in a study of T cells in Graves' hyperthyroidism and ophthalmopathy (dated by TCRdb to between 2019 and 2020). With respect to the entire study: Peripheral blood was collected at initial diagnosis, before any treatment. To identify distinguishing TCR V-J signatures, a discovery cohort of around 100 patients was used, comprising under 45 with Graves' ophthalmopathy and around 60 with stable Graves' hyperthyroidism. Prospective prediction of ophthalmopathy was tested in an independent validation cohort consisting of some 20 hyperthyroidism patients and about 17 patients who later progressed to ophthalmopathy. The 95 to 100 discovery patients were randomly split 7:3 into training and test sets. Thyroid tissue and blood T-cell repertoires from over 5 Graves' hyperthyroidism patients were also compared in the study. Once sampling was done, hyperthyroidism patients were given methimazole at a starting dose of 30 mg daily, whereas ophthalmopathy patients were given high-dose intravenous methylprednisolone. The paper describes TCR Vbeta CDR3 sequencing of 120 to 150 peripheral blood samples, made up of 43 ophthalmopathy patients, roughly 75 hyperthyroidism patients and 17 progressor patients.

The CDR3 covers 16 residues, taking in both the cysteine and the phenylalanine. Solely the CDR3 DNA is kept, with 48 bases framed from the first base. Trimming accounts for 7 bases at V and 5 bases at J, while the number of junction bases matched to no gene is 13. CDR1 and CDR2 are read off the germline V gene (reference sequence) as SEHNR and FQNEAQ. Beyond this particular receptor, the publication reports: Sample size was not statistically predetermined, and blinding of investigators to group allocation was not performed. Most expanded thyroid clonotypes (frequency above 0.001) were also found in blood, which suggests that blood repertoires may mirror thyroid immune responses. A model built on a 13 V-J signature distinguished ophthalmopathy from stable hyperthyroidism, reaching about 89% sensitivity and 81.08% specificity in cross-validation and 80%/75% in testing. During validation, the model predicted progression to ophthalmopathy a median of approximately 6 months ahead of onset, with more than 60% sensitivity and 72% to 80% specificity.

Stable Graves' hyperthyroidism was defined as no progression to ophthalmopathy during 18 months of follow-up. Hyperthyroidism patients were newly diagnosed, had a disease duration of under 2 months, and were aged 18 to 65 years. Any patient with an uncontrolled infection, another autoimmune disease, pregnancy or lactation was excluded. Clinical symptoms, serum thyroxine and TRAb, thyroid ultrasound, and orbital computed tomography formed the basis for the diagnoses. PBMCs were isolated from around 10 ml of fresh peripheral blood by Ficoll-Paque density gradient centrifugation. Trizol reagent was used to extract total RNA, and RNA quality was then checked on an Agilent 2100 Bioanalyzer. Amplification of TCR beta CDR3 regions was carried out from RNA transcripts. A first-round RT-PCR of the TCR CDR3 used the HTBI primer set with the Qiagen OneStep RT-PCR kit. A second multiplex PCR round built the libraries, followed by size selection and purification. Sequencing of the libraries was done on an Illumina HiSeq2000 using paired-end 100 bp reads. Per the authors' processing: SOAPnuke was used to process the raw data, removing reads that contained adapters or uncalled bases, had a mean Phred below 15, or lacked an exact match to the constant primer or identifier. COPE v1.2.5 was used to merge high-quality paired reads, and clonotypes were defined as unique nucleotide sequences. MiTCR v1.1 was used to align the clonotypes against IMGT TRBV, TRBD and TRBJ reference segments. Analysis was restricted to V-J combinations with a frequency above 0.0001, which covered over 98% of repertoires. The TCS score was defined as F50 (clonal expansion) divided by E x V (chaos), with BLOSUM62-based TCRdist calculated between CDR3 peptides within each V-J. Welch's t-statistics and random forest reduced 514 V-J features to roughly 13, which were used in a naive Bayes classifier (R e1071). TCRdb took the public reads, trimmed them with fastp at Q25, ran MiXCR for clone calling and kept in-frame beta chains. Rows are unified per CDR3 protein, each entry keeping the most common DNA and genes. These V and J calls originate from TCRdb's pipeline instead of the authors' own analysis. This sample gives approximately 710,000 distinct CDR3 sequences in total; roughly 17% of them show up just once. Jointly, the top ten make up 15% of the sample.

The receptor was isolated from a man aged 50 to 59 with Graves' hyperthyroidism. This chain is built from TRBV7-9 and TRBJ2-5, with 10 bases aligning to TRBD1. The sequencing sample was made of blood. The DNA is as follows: TGTGCCAGCACCCGGTCTGCGACAGGGGGCCGGGAGACCCAGTACTTC. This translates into CASTRSATGGRETQYF.